Detailed here is one T cell receptor (beta chain). In the original processing: Amplification of reference gene primers was used by the study to estimate nucleated cell counts. Clones were sequenced by immunoSEQ multiplex PCR, and TCRdb holds only the in-frame ones, with some missing. The V and J calls and clone size are taken from that table; D and trimming were inferred from the DNA. The profile shows some 66,000 clones, roughly 90% of them singletons. This CDR3 has 14 amino acids. Germline lookup yields CDR1 LNHDA and CDR2 SQIVND (reference sequence). V was clipped by 10 bases and J by 8 bases; unmatched bases: 7. This record belongs to a study of blood T cell repertoires in COVID-19.

The source is a woman aged 55-75 years with acute or convalescent COVID-19. The specimen sequenced was peripheral blood. The chain has TRBV19 and TRBJ2-1; 14 bases are shared with TRBD2. The CDR3 nucleotides are TGTGCCACTGGGACTAGCGGGAGTAGCCATGAGCAGTTCTTC. The encoded protein is CATGTSGSSHEQFF.